The source of this TCR beta chain is a study of human thymus T cells. Study results and limitations: There appeared to be biased usage of V and J genes in thymic and blood repertoires. In unrelated individuals, thymic repertoires overlapped highly, according to related research.

Sequencing used immunoSEQ multiplex PCR; TCRdb keeps in-frame clones, though not all of them. The table records some 78,000 clones, 96% of them present only once. A note on this clone: Its antigen is not identified.

Resections from corrective heart surgery supplied the thymus tissue. The length of the CDR3 is 14 residues. Trimming shortened V by 4 bases and J by 0 bases, and 11 bases separated the two germline ends. CDR1 SGHRS and CDR2 YFSETQ come from the germline V gene. The V and J genes are TRBV5-1 and TRBJ2-7; D not certain. Sequenced material: thymus tissue. The source of this sequence is a boy less than two years old with a congenital heart defect but otherwise immunologically healthy. The DNA of the CDR3 is TGCGCCAGCAGCGGTACTCGTGCCTCCTACGAGCAGTACTTC. Translation gives CASSGTRASYEQYF.